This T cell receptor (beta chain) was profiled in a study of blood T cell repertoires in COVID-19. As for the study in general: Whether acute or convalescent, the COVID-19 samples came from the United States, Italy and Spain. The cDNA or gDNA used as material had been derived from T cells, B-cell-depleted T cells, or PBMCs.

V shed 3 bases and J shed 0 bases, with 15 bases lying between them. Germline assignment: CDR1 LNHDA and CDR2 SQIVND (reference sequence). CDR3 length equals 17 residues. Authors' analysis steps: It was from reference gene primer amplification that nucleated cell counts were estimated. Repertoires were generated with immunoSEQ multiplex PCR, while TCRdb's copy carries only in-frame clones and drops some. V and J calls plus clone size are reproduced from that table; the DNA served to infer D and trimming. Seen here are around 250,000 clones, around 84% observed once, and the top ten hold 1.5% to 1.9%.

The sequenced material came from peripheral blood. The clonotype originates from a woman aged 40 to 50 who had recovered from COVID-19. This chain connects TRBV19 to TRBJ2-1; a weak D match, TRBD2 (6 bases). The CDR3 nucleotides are TGTGCCAGTAGTATTAATTCGGGGGTAAGCTCCTACAATGAGCAGTTCTTC. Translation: CASSINSGVSSYNEQFF. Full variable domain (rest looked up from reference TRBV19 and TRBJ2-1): DGGITQSPKYLFRKEGQNVTLSCEQNLNHDAMYWYRQDPGQGLRLIYYSQIVNDFQKGDIAEGYSVSREKKESFPLTVTSAQKNPTAFYLCASSINSGVSSYNEQFFGPGTRLTVL.